This entry describes one T cell receptor beta chain. This sample is drawn from a study of T cell changes during pregnancy in multiple sclerosis. The table came from immunoSEQ multiplex PCR; TCRdb's copy has only in-frame clones and leaves some out. Here the sample spans some 53,000 clones, approximately 92% being singletons. The CDR3 has 15 residues. V lost 0 bases and J lost 4; bases outside the gene matches: 3. The V gene's germline CDR1 is MNHNS and CDR2 SASEGT. This specimen consisted of CD4+ T cells from peripheral blood mononuclear cells, obtained in the third trimester of pregnancy. The clonotype comes from a female donor with multiple sclerosis, enrolled in a pregnancy study. This rearrangement joins TRBV6-1 to TRBJ1-5; 7 bases are a match to TRBD1. The CDR3 region has the DNA TGTGCCAGCAGTGAAGCGGGACAGCAAAATCAGCCCCAGCATTTT. Amino acid sequence: CASSEAGQQNQPQHF.